This T cell receptor (beta chain) was recovered during a study of cytomegalovirus exposure and HLA in healthy donors. Study information: As released early, the data held roughly 85 million unique TCRs from HLA-typed donors.

General study results and limits: The classifier reportedly diagnosed cytomegalovirus status with high sensitivity and specificity. A later analysis reportedly found that, within productive TCRs, an Asian-associated ancestry cluster had fewer N-insertions than the mean observed across the roughly 630 donors. A missense DCLRE1C variant was associated with V- and J-gene trimming of TCR beta chains in a later analysis, and an independent cohort replicated the association.

Trimming at V came to 6 bases and at J to 0 bases, leaving 4 bases not matched to a gene. Germline CDR1 reads SQVTM; CDR2 reads ANQGSEA. This CDR3 comprises 15 residues. A remark on this clone: Its antigen is as yet unknown.

The primer mix had 60 Vbeta and 13 Jbeta primers. The method was immunoSEQ multiplex PCR; TCRdb's version includes in-frame clones alone and lacks a portion of them. The sample's table shows about 72,000 clones. The clonotype was recovered from a man in his forties in good health and CMV-seronegative. The sample comprised PBMCs. The rearrangement uses TRBV29-1 and TRBJ2-2, with TRBD1 identical over 10 bases. CDR3: CSVKTGGTNTGELFF. In DNA form, the CDR3 reads TGCAGCGTCAAGACAGGGGGCACGAACACCGGGGAGCTGTTTTTT.